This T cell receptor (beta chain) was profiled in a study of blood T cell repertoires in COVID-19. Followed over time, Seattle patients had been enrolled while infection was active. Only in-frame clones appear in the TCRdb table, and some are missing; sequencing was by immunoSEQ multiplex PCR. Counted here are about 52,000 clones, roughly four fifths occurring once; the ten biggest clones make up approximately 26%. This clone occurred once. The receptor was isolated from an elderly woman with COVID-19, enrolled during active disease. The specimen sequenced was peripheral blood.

The CDR3 protein is CASSLLAGVADTQYF. The CDR3 DNA sequence: TGTGCCAGTAGTCTCCTAGCGGGAGTCGCAGATACGCAGTATTTT. The chain uses TRBV19 and TRBJ2-3; 10 bases map to TRBD2. J was trimmed by 4 bases and V by 5 bases; bases with no gene match: 6. In germline, CDR1 is LNHDA, CDR2 SQIVND (reference sequence). The CDR3 covers 15 residues.